The sequence of this T cell receptor beta chain was determined in a study of control samples from healthy donors and cancer patients. The protocol was immunoSEQ multiplex PCR, while the TCRdb copy is restricted to in-frame clones and leaves out a portion. This table has fewer than 500,000 clones, over 75% appearing once. With respect to this clone: Other DNA variants within this sample encode the same CDR3.

Germline-derived CDR1 and CDR2 are SNHLY and FYNNEI. Trimming removed 5 bases at V and 2 bases at J, with 12 bases between. This CDR3 has 15 residues. This chain links TRBV2 with TRBJ2-2; TRBD1 might be the D (7 bases). The TCR was taken from a man in his forties with head and neck cancer. Input material: PBMCs. Here the CDR3 DNA reads TGTGCCAGCAGTCGACAGGGAGGAAACACCGGGGAGCTGTTTTTT. It codes for CASSRQGGNTGELFF.